Listed below are T cell receptor beta chains from one sample, sequenced in a study of T cell responses to AZD1222 COVID-19 vaccine. Some clones are missing from TCRdb's copy, which holds only in-frame ones; the method was immunoSEQ multiplex PCR. Here the sample spans 90,000 to 100,000 clones, roughly 90% being singletons. This sample comprised peripheral blood, obtained on day 0 of AZD1222 vaccination. The origin of the receptors is an adult in good health. CDR3s include the opening cysteine and the closing phenylalanine or tryptophan. Each record gives: V gene, D gene, J gene, clone size, CDR3 length, CDR3 DNA, CDR3 protein. A D gene is named only where the DNA matches it firmly. Clone size is given for some rows only: seen once, a few or many times, or a class if the clone is expanded.

TRBV6-5	-	TRBJ2-1	-	14	TGTGCCAGCACACTAGCTGCAGCCTACAATGAGCAGTTCTTC	CASTLAAAYNEQFF
TRBV7-3	-	TRBJ1-4	few	11	TGTGCCAGCAGCTTCCCTGAAAAACTGTTTTTT	CASSFPEKLFF
TRBV30	-	TRBJ2-2	-	13	TGTGCCTGGAGGCGAAGGGGAATCGGGGAGCTGTTTTTT	CAWRRRGIGELFF
TRBV5-4	TRBD2	TRBJ2-7	-	15	TGTGCCAGCAGCTTGGCCGGGGGGAGGACCTACGAGCAGTACTTC	CASSLAGGRTYEQYF
TRBV10-1	-	TRBJ2-2	-	15	TGCGCCAGCAGTGAATTACAGCTTAACACCGGGGAGCTGTTTTTT	CASSELQLNTGELFF
TRBV6-5	-	TRBJ1-6	-	14	TGTGCCAGCAGTCGGAGCTCCTATAATTCACCCCTCCACTTT	CASSRSSYNSPLHF
TRBV6-1	-	TRBJ1-2	-	16	TGTGCCAGCAGTGAAAGGAGGAGATATCCTATGGGTGGCTACACCTTC	CASSERRRYPMGGYTF
TRBV28	TRBD1	TRBJ1-5	-	16	TGTGCCAGCAGTTTATTCGGAGGGACAGGTATTCAGCCCCAGCATTTT	CASSLFGGTGIQPQHF
TRBV30	-	TRBJ1-6	once	16	TGTGCCTGGAGTGAGGTTGGGAGCTCCTATAATTCACCCCTCCACTTT	CAWSEVGSSYNSPLHF
TRBV15	-	TRBJ1-1	-	13	TGTGCCACCAGCAGAGTATCGTACACTGAAGCTTTCTTT	CATSRVSYTEAFF
TRBV7-9	-	TRBJ2-7	-	12	TGTGCCAGCAGCTCGAAACCCTACGAGCAGTACTTC	CASSSKPYEQYF